This T cell receptor (beta chain) was documented in a study of blood T cell repertoires in COVID-19. Across the study: The study drew acute and convalescent COVID-19 samples from the United States, Italy and Spain. T cells, B-cell-depleted T cells, or PBMCs provided the cDNA or gDNA that served as material.

Measured with immunoSEQ multiplex PCR; TCRdb has only the in-frame clones, and not every one. The data hold over 95,000 clones, with approximately 81% observed a single time. There are a few counts of this clone. The sample consisted of peripheral blood. The source of this sequence is a man over 45 with acute or convalescent COVID-19.

The CDR3 DNA is TGTGCCAGCAGCCCCCTAGCGGGGGGTCCCTACAATGAGCAGTTCTTC. It is translated as CASSPLAGGPYNEQFF. The chain links TRBV5-4 to TRBJ2-1, with TRBD2 matching 11 bases. The germline V gene has CDR1 SGHNT and CDR2 YYREEE (reference sequence). V gave up 4 bases and J gave up 2 bases; unmatched junction bases: 5. This CDR3 is 16 amino acids long.